The 20 T cell receptor beta chains reported below all come from one sample, sequenced in a study of T cell responses to AZD1222 COVID-19 vaccine. Repertoires were generated with immunoSEQ multiplex PCR, while TCRdb's copy carries only in-frame clones and drops some. The repertoire holds roughly 150,000 clones, over 80% seen once, with approximately 9.1% in the top ten. The sequences come from peripheral blood, collected 28 days after the second AZD1222 dose. The receptors were gathered from an adult who received the AZD1222 COVID-19 vaccine.

For this clone: This CDR3 is also generated by other DNA sequences in the sample. The chain recombines TRBV29-1 with TRBJ2-7; 8 positions agree with TRBD1. Trimming removed 7 bases from V and 0 bases from J; junction bases left unmatched: 5. This CDR3 is built from 13 residues. Germline CDR1 and CDR2: SQVTM and ANQGSEA. CDR3 sequence (DNA): TGCAGCGCAAGACAGGGGTCCTCCTACGAGCAGTACTTC. Amino acids: CSARQGSSYEQYF.

The chain uses TRBV18 and TRBJ1-2; 8 bases are a match to TRBD1. The V gene's germline CDR1 is KGHSH and CDR2 LQKENI. Trimming cost V 5 bases and J 8 bases; bases outside gene matches: 7. This CDR3 is 13 amino acids long. The CDR3 protein is CASSEQGAYGYTF. As DNA, the CDR3 is TGTGCCAGCTCAGAGCAGGGGGCTTACGGCTACACCTTC.

The chain uses TRBV14 and TRBJ1-6, with 7 bases aligning to TRBD1. V shed 1 base and J 4 bases; nucleotides not matched to a gene: 1. In germline, CDR1 is SGHDN, CDR2 FVKESK. This CDR3 is built from 15 residues. The CDR3 DNA reads as TGTGCCAGCAGCCAAGCACAGGGGTATAATTCACCCCTCCACTTT. Translation gives CASSQAQGYNSPLHF.

The chain has TRBV18 and TRBJ1-4; D is unresolved. Germline CDR1 is KGHSH and CDR2 is LQKENI. The CDR3 has 12 amino acids. Trimming pared 6 bases from V and 5 bases from J, leaving 7 bases between. As DNA, the CDR3 is TGTGCCAGCTCGGACGTAAATGAAAAACTGTTTTTT. It encodes CASSDVNEKLFF.

This sequence joins TRBV11-3 and TRBJ1-1; 7 nucleotides agree with TRBD1. Germline CDR1 and CDR2: SGHNT and YENEEA. The V gene end was trimmed by 3 bases and the J gene end by 5 bases; junction bases not matched to a gene: 6. This CDR3 spans 14 amino acids. This chain's CDR3 is CASSFRQGQTEAFF. CDR3 DNA sequence: TGTGCCAGCAGCTTTAGACAGGGTCAAACTGAAGCTTTCTTT.

The rearrangement joins TRBV6-5 to TRBJ1-2; TRBD1 agrees at 8 bases. CDR3 length: 13 residues. Germline values: CDR1 MNHEY, CDR2 SVGAGI. J gave up 2 bases and V 6 bases, and 2 bases lay outside the gene matches. The CDR3 loop reads CASRRTGNYGYTF. The CDR3 DNA reads as TGTGCCAGCAGACGGACAGGGAACTATGGCTACACCTTC.

The V and J genes are TRBV2 and TRBJ2-5; D gene uncertain. The CDR3 length is 11 residues. CDR1 and CDR2 from the germline V gene are SNHLY and FYNNEI. The V and J ends lost 5 bases and 1 base respectively, with 2 bases between them. The CDR3 coding sequence is TGTGCCAGCAGTCCCCAAGAGACCCAGTACTTC. Encoded protein: CASSPQETQYF.

V usage is TRBV27 and J usage is TRBJ2-7; 7 bases map to TRBD2. Per the germline V gene, CDR1 is MNHEY and CDR2 is SMNVEV (reference sequence). The CDR3 sequence is 15 residues long. V was pared by 0 bases and J by 3 bases, with 5 bases of the junction left unmatched. The CDR3 bases are TGTGCCAGCAGTTTATCGCCTAGCGGTAACTACGAGCAGTACTTC. This codes for CASSLSPSGNYEQYF.

The V and J genes are TRBV9 and TRBJ2-4; TRBD1 agrees at 12 bases. The CDR3 loop spans 14 amino acids. Losses at the gene ends were 5 bases for V and 7 bases for J; bases not matched to a gene: 4. Germline CDR1 is SGDLS and CDR2 is YYNGEE. CDR3 DNA sequence: TGTGCCAGCAGTCCCGGGACAGGGGGCAACATTCAGTACTTC. This encodes CASSPGTGGNIQYF.

This clone was seen a handful of times. This chain uses TRBV10-1 with TRBJ1-2; no clear D. CDR1 is WNHNN, CDR2 SYGVQD, per germline (reference sequence). The CDR3 is 11 amino acids. V gave up 8 bases and J gave up 8 bases, with 12 bases separating them. CDR3 residues: CASVVSRGYTF. CDR3 nucleotide sequence: TGCGCCAGCGTAGTATCGCGGGGCTACACCTTC.

The chain recombines TRBV5-1 with TRBJ2-1; 7 positions agree with TRBD2. V shed 3 bases and J 6 bases; nucleotides not matched to a gene: 6. Per the germline V gene, CDR1 is SGHRS and CDR2 is YFSETQ. This CDR3 contains 14 residues. This CDR3 is CASSWGGEPNEQFF. As DNA, the CDR3 is TGCGCCAGCAGCTGGGGAGGGGAGCCCAATGAGCAGTTCTTC.

The chain employs TRBV28 and TRBJ2-1; 15 nucleotides line up with TRBD2. Trimming cost V 0 bases and J 10 bases; bases outside gene matches: 4. The CDR3 runs to 16 residues. The V gene's germline CDR1 is MDHEN and CDR2 SYDVKM. The CDR3 sequence: CASSLWGLAGGGEQFF. The DNA of the CDR3 is TGTGCCAGCAGTTTATGGGGACTAGCGGGAGGAGGGGAGCAGTTCTTC. Full variable domain (remainder filled in from reference TRBV28 and TRBJ2-1): DVKVTQSSRYLVKRTGEKVFLECVQDMDHENMFWYRQDPGLGLRLIYFSYDVKMKEKGDIPEGYSVSREKKERFSLILESASTNQTSMYLCASSLWGLAGGGEQFFGPGTRLTVL.

This clone was seen just once. V and J are TRBV3-1 (or the pseudogene TRBV3-2) and TRBJ2-7, with 8 bases that match TRBD1. The CDR3 extends over 23 amino acids. Trimming cost V 0 bases and J 0 bases; bases outside gene matches: 25. The germline CDR1 and CDR2 sequences are LGHDT and YNNKEL (reference sequence). The CDR3 DNA follows: TGTGCCAGCAGCCAAGACGCTCAAAAGATAACCCCCGGGACAGGCCGTTACTCCTACGAGCAGTACTTC. This sequence encodes CASSQDAQKITPGTGRYSYEQYF.

V gene TRBV4-3 combines with J gene TRBJ2-3; 12 positions match TRBD2. The germline CDR1 and CDR2 sequences are LGHNA and YSLEER. This CDR3 has 17 amino acids. Unmatched junction bases numbered 5, after V lost 0 bases and J lost 4 bases. CDR3 sequence reads: CASSQDTASGRADTQYF. CDR3 nucleotides: TGCGCCAGCAGCCAAGATACGGCTAGCGGGAGGGCAGATACGCAGTATTTT.

The chain joins TRBV4-3 to TRBJ2-7; TRBD2 aligns across 7 bases. The V and J ends lost 1 base and 2 bases, in that order; junction bases with no gene match: 5. The CDR3 loop spans 15 amino acids. Germline V gene sequence: CDR1 LGHNA, CDR2 YSLEER. The DNA of the CDR3 is TGCGCCAGCAGCCAAGGACTAGCAGCTCCCTACGAGCAGTACTTC. Translation gives CASSQGLAAPYEQYF.

V and J are TRBV2 and TRBJ1-2; D may be TRBD1 (5 bases). Germline V gene data show CDR1 as SNHLY and CDR2 as FYNNEI. The CDR3 runs to 13 residues. Trimming left V 6 bases short and J 11 bases short, with 19 bases between. CDR3 protein: CASRQTASGDYTF. Here the CDR3 DNA reads TGTGCCAGCAGACAGACGGCTTCGGGGGATTACACCTTC.

This chain links TRBV2 with TRBJ1-6; unclear D gene. The CDR3 consists of 15 residues. Germline loops: CDR1 SNHLY, CDR2 FYNNEI. Trimming took 3 bases from V and 0 from J, leaving 6 bases between them. CDR3 DNA: TGTGCCAGCAGTGAGCAGAGCTCCTATAATTCACCCCTCCACTTT. It encodes CASSEQSSYNSPLHF.

The chain links TRBV3-1 (or the pseudogene TRBV3-2) to TRBJ1-2; a possible D gene is TRBD1 (5 bases). V was shortened by 3 bases and J by 1 base, with 9 bases between the two germline ends. This CDR3 comprises 14 residues. Germline V gene lookup returns CDR1 LGHDT and CDR2 YNNKEL (reference sequence). In nucleotides, the CDR3 is TGTGCCAGCAGCCAGGGGGGGGATAACTATGGCTACACCTTC. It is translated as CASSQGGDNYGYTF.

The chain employs TRBV20-1 and TRBJ1-4, with D maybe TRBD1 (6 bases). V lost 3 bases and J 0 bases, leaving 14 bases between the germline ends. This CDR3 contains 16 residues. Germline values: CDR1 DFQATT, CDR2 SNEGSKA (reference sequence). CDR3 coding DNA: TGCAGTGCTAGTCCCCGGGGGGCCCCAACTAATGAAAAACTGTTTTTT. This gives the protein CSASPRGAPTNEKLFF.

The CDR3 DNA follows: TGCGCCAGCAGCTTTCGGGAGTCGGCCTCCGAGCAGTACTTC. Its protein product is CASSFRESASEQYF. V usage is TRBV5-1 and J usage is TRBJ2-7; possibly TRBD2 for D (6 bases). Germline V gives CDR1 SGHRS, CDR2 YFSETQ. Trimming pared 2 bases from V and 6 bases from J, leaving 15 bases between. This CDR3 region has 14 residues.